A selection of T cell receptor beta chains follows, all from one sample in a study of long-term antiretroviral therapy in people with HIV. Data came from immunoSEQ multiplex PCR; TCRdb stores just in-frame clones and leaves some out. The repertoire holds some 16,000 clones, 85% seen once, with about 5.2% in the top ten. Specimen: unsorted PBMCs, collected 0.5 years after starting antiretroviral therapy. These receptors came from a woman between 40 and 50 years old with HIV. CDR3s include the opening cysteine and the closing phenylalanine or tryptophan. A D gene is named only where the DNA matches it firmly. Expanded clones are given a class, and other clones once, few, many or no size at all.

cdr3_nt cdr3_aa j_call d_call v_call clone_size
TGTGCCAGCAGCTTAGTCTCGGCTAGCGGCTCCTACGAGCAGTACTTC CASSLVSASGSYEQYF TRBJ2-7 TRBD2 TRBV7-2 -
TGTGCCAGCAGCCAACCAGGGATGGATACGCAGTATTTT CASSQPGMDTQYF TRBJ2-3 - TRBV4-2 -
TGTGCCAGCAGCTCCCGTACAGAGTACGAGCAGTACTTC CASSSRTEYEQYF TRBJ2-7 - TRBV11-1 -
TGTGCCAGCAGCCTTAGCGGTGGGACAGATACGCAGTATTTT CASSLSGGTDTQYF TRBJ2-3 - TRBV5-4 -
TGTGCCAGCAGCGGACTAGCGGGAGGGCCCGGGAAAGATACGCAGTATTTT CASSGLAGGPGKDTQYF TRBJ2-3 TRBD2 TRBV27 -
TGCAGCGTTGACCGCGTGAAGCGGGAGGGCATTGCAGATACGCAGTATTTT CSVDRVKREGIADTQYF TRBJ2-3 TRBD2 TRBV29-1 -
TGTGCCAGCAGCTCAAGTCTCAGCGGGAGGACTTACAATGAGCAGTTCTTC CASSSSLSGRTYNEQFF TRBJ2-1 TRBD2 TRBV7-9 -
TGTGCCAGCAGCTTCAGGGGAGGGATCACAGATACGCAGTATTTT CASSFRGGITDTQYF TRBJ2-3 - TRBV7-8 once
TGTGCCATCAGGGGGGGAAGGTCCTCCTACGAGCAGTACTTC CAIRGGRSSYEQYF TRBJ2-7 - TRBV10-3 few
TGTGCCAGCAGCCGCGAGGACGGCCGATACGAGCAGTACTTC CASSREDGRYEQYF TRBJ2-7 - TRBV7-9 -
TGTGCCAGCAGTGCAAGCGGGGGGTACAATGAGCAGTTCTTC CASSASGGYNEQFF TRBJ2-1 TRBD2 TRBV25-1 -
TGTGCCAGCAGCCAGGGGACCTATGGCTACACCTTC CASSQGTYGYTF TRBJ1-2 - TRBV28 -
TGTGCCAGCAGTACTCAAATTTGGGGACTAGCGGGACCCACAGATACGCAGTATTTT CASSTQIWGLAGPTDTQYF TRBJ2-3 TRBD2 TRBV28 -
TGCGCCAGCAGCCCGGGGACAGTGATCTCCTACGAGCAGTACTTC CASSPGTVISYEQYF TRBJ2-7 TRBD1 TRBV5-1 -
TGTGCCAGTACCGCGACAGGATCCTACGAGCAGTACTTC CASTATGSYEQYF TRBJ2-7 - TRBV19 -
TGTGCCACCAGCAGAATGGGGACAGTTTACAATGAGCAGTTCTTC CATSRMGTVYNEQFF TRBJ2-1 TRBD1 TRBV15 -
TGTGCCATCAGTGCCGAGGACACTGAAGCTTTCTTT CAISAEDTEAFF TRBJ1-1 - TRBV10-3 -